The TCR beta chain under discussion was sequenced for a study of cytomegalovirus exposure and HLA in healthy donors. The wider study: Out of approximately 170 million T cells, an earlier analysis found some 120 million unique TCR beta sequences in total.

Note on this clone: Its antigen is still unknown.

PCR primers comprised 60 Vbeta and 13 Jbeta primers. The repertoire was sequenced with immunoSEQ multiplex PCR; TCRdb's copy has only in-frame clones and lacks some. The data show 60,000 to 75,000 clones, around 70% seen once. General study findings and limits: Later analysis identified about 18,000 TCR beta sequences associated with HLA alleles, using a false discovery rate threshold of 0.05. Later examination showed HLA-associated TCR beta chains had greater clonal expansion than equally common others.

Per germline, CDR1 MNHEY and CDR2 SVGAGI. V was clipped by 6 bases and J by 14 bases; unmatched bases: 11. The CDR3 consists of 13 residues. The sequence was obtained from a woman in her 30s in good health and CMV-seropositive. The chain joins TRBV6-5 to TRBJ2-1, with TRBD1 identical over 9 bases. Material for sequencing was PBMCs. CDR3: CASSLPGTGREFF. The CDR3 region has the DNA TGTGCCAGCAGCTTACCCGGGACAGGGCGCGAGTTCTTC.